This is a list of T cell receptor beta chains from one sample in a study of blood T cells in healthy people across ages. TCRdb recomputed calls from the 5' RACE reads with MiXCR, one row per CDR3 protein. The sample has over a million distinct CDR3 sequences; around 43% are singletons. Sequencing was done on a sample of blood. These receptors all come from a woman aged 60-75 years in good health. Each CDR3 is given with its conserved first and last residue. The D gene is left open where the match is weak. Clone size is shown for a subset of rows, as once, few, many or a class of expanded clone.

clone size	V gene	J gene	D gene	CDR3 DNA	CDR3 protein
NA	TRBV20-1	TRBJ2-7	NA	TGCAGTGCTAGAGGACCTTCCCACGAGCAGTACTTC	CSARGPSHEQYF
few	TRBV6-2/TRBV6-3	TRBJ2-7	NA	TGTGCCAGCAGTTATTGTCAGGGAAAGTGCGAGCAGTACTTC	CASSYCQGKCEQYF
few	TRBV20-1	TRBJ1-5	NA	TGCAGTGCCCCTGTCCGAGGGGGCAATCAGCCCCAGCATTTT	CSAPVRGGNQPQHF
few	TRBV28	TRBJ2-5	NA	TGTGCCAGCAGCCCAACAACATCGGAGCAGTACTTC	CASSPTTSEQYF
NA	TRBV3-1	TRBJ2-3	TRBD2	TGTGCCAGCAGCCAGGGACTAGCGGGAGGGAATTTATATAATACGCAGTATTTT	CASSQGLAGGNLYNTQYF
NA	TRBV5-5	TRBJ2-7	TRBD1	TGTGCCAGCAGCTTGATTGGGACAGGGGATTACGAGCAGTACTTC	CASSLIGTGDYEQYF
NA	TRBV3-1	TRBJ2-2	TRBD1	TGTGCCAGCAGCCGACAGGGTTCGACCGGGGAGCTGTTTTTT	CASSRQGSTGELFF
once	TRBV5-5	TRBJ2-2	TRBD2	TGTGCCAGCAGCTTGAGGGAGCTAGCGGCCACCGGGGAGCTGTTTTTT	CASSLRELAATGELFF
NA	TRBV5-1	TRBJ2-3	NA	TGCGCCAGCAGCTTGGGGACCTCGGAGACAGATACGCAGTATTTT	CASSLGTSETDTQYF
once	TRBV7-8	TRBJ1-1	NA	TGTGCCAGCAGCTTAGTGGACAGACCGACGAACACTGAAGCTTTCTTT	CASSLVDRPTNTEAFF
NA	TRBV7-2	TRBJ2-7	TRBD1	TGTGCCAGCAGCTTAGCGGGACAGGTAACCTACGAGCAGTACTTC	CASSLAGQVTYEQYF
NA	TRBV7-9	TRBJ2-7	TRBD1	TGTGCCAGCAGATCCCGGGACAGGCCGAAGCAGTACTTC	CASRSRDRPKQYF
NA	TRBV11-1	TRBJ2-2	TRBD1	TGTGCCAGCAGCTTAGAAGGGGGCGTCGACACCGGGGAGCTGTTTTTT	CASSLEGGVDTGELFF
few	TRBV25-1	TRBJ2-5	NA	TGTGCCAGCAGTGAATGGGGGTTAGAGACCCAGTACTTC	CASSEWGLETQYF
NA	TRBV7-9	TRBJ2-1	NA	TGTGCCAGCAGCTTTCTCGGAGCCTCCTACAATGAGCAGTTCTTC	CASSFLGASYNEQFF
NA	TRBV21-1	TRBJ1-5	NA	TGTGCCAGCAGCAAAGGTGGGGCGTCAAATCAGCCCCAGCATTTT	CASSKGGASNQPQHF
NA	TRBV20-1	TRBJ2-3	NA	TGCAGTGCTACAACTTTTCGGGGTGGCGCAGCAGATACGCAGTATTTT	CSATTFRGGAADTQYF
NA	TRBV11-2	TRBJ2-1	NA	TGTGCCAGCAGCTCGAGACTAATTCCTGAGCAGTTCTTC	CASSSRLIPEQFF
NA	TRBV11-2	TRBJ1-2	TRBD1	TGTGCCAGCAGTTGCGTGGGGGACAGCCCCTATGATGGCCACACCTTC	CASSCVGDSPYDGHTF
NA	TRBV6-5	TRBJ2-1	TRBD2	TGTGCCAGCGGTTACGGACTAGCGGGAGTAGGGGAGCAGTTCTTC	CASGYGLAGVGEQFF
once	TRBV18	TRBJ2-7	TRBD1	TGTGCCAGCTCACCAAACAGGGGGGCCTACGAGCAGTACTTC	CASSPNRGAYEQYF
NA	TRBV12-3/TRBV12-4	TRBJ2-3	NA	TGTGCCAGTAACCCCCTAGGCACAGATACGCAGTATTTT	CASNPLGTDTQYF
NA	TRBV9	TRBJ2-7	TRBD2	TGTGCCAGCAGCGTAGGTAGCGGGACTACCTACGAGCAGTACTTC	CASSVGSGTTYEQYF
NA	TRBV6-2/TRBV6-3	TRBJ2-1	TRBD1	TGTGCCAGCAGTTACAGTCAATTCCGGACAGGCTTTGAGGGTGAGCAGTTCTTC	CASSYSQFRTGFEGEQFF
few	TRBV7-8	TRBJ2-7	NA	TGTGCCAGCACCGCTGAGGACTACGAGCAGTACTTC	CASTAEDYEQYF
NA	TRBV20-1	TRBJ2-5	TRBD2	TGCAGTGCTAGCTTTCCTAGCGGGCAAGAGACCCAGTACTTC	CSASFPSGQETQYF
NA	TRBV9	TRBJ2-7	NA	TGTGCCAGCAGCGTAGGAGAGCCCTACGAGCAGTACTTC	CASSVGEPYEQYF
NA	TRBV5-1	TRBJ2-7	TRBD2	TGCGCCAGCAGCTTGGGTAGCGGGAGGGCCCTCCCGTACGAGCAGTACTTC	CASSLGSGRALPYEQYF
NA	TRBV5-4	TRBJ2-5	TRBD2	TGTGCCAGCAGCTTGGTCGGGACTAGCGGGAGAGGAGAGACCCAGTACTTC	CASSLVGTSGRGETQYF
few	TRBV6-1	TRBJ2-7	NA	TGTGCCAGCAGTGAAGTTAACCCCTACGAGCAGTACTTC	CASSEVNPYEQYF
NA	TRBV5-1	TRBJ2-1	NA	TGCGCCAGCAGCTATACAGAGTGGGGGTCCTACAATGAGCAGTTCTTC	CASSYTEWGSYNEQFF